The entry that follows covers one T cell receptor (beta chain) sequence. As yet, its antigen is unknown. The CDR3 has 13 amino acids. CDR1 and CDR2 from the germline V gene are SNHLY and FYNNEI. The J segment lost 7 bases and the V segment lost 7 bases, leaving 9 bases of the junction unmatched. This sample is drawn from a study of cytomegalovirus exposure and HLA in healthy donors. Vbeta (60) and Jbeta (13) primers were used in the PCR. Clones were read by immunoSEQ multiplex PCR, and TCRdb kept only the in-frame ones, dropping some. The sample records 200,000 or so clones, 82% being singletons. Overall study results and limits: Later on, a genetic analysis was performed. It linked a missense variant in DCLRE1C with V- and J-gene trimming of TCR beta.

The chain is built from TRBV2 and TRBJ1-2, with 7 bases lining up with TRBD1. Sequencing was carried out using PBMCs. The receptor's source is a woman between 45 and 65 years old in good health and CMV-seropositive. The CDR3 nucleotides are TGTGCCAGCATCCAGGACAGGAAGGGTGGCTACACCTTC. Its protein is CASIQDRKGGYTF.